The 30 T cell receptor beta chains reported below all come from one sample, sequenced in a study of T cell changes during pregnancy in multiple sclerosis. Generated by immunoSEQ multiplex PCR, the TCRdb table keeps only in-frame clones and is missing some. The table has about 64,000 clones, around 90% seen once. Sequencing was performed on peripheral blood, taken in the second trimester of pregnancy. These receptors originate from a female donor in good health, enrolled as a control in a pregnancy study.

This rearrangement joins TRBV2 to TRBJ2-7; D not certain. The CDR3 runs to 13 residues. Germline V CDR1 and CDR2: SNHLY, FYNNEI. The germline V and J ends were trimmed by 3 bases and 11 bases, with 17 bases remaining between them. The CDR3 sequence is CASSDEPGTKEYF. As DNA, the CDR3 is TGTGCCAGCAGTGATGAGCCTGGCACTAAGGAGTACTTC.

This chain connects TRBV4-1 to TRBJ2-7; no clear D gene. Germline V gives CDR1 MGHRA, CDR2 YSYEKL. V lost 1 base and J lost 0, with 7 bases in between. The CDR3 extends over 14 amino acids. CDR3 loop: CASSQGPSSYEQYF. CDR3 nucleotides: TGCGCCAGCAGCCAAGGGCCCAGCTCCTACGAGCAGTACTTC.

This clone was seen once. This chain connects TRBV29-1 to TRBJ2-7; TRBD1 agrees at 9 bases. V shed 5 bases, J shed 2 bases, and the junction held 4 bases outside the gene matches. The V gene's germline CDR1 is SQVTM and CDR2 ANQGSEA. The length of the CDR3 is 13 residues. CDR3 residues: CSVPGQGPYEQYF. CDR3 in DNA: TGCAGCGTTCCGGGACAGGGACCCTACGAGCAGTACTTC.

The V gene is TRBV5-1, the J gene TRBJ2-1, with D possibly matching TRBD1 (6 bases). V shed 4 bases and J shed 6 bases, with 8 bases lying between them. This CDR3 contains 12 residues. From germline, CDR1 is SGHRS and CDR2 YFSETQ. CDR3 residues: CASSRDTNEQFF. As DNA, the CDR3 is TGCGCCAGCAGCCGGGACACCAATGAGCAGTTCTTC.

The V and J genes are TRBV6-1 and TRBJ2-7; 10 positions agree with TRBD1. Trimming cost V 8 bases and J 5 bases; bases outside gene matches: 9. CDR1 and CDR2 (germline): MNHNS, SASEGT. The CDR3 consists of 14 residues. The CDR3 DNA reads as TGTGCCAGCTCCTGGCGGGACAGGGGACACGAGCAGTACTTC. It codes for CASSWRDRGHEQYF.

This clone has a single count. The chain recombines TRBV4-1 with TRBJ1-1, with unresolved D. Germline V gives CDR1 MGHRA, CDR2 YSYEKL. This CDR3 is built from 14 residues. V was trimmed by 1 base and J by 1 base, leaving 7 bases between them. The CDR3 is CASSQVSGNTEAFF. The CDR3 DNA is TGCGCCAGCAGCCAAGTTTCGGGGAACACTGAAGCTTTCTTT.

This chain uses TRBV6-5 with TRBJ1-1, with TRBD1 identical over 7 bases. Trimming took 5 bases from V and 8 from J; bases not matched to a gene: 11. Looked up from germline, CDR1 is MNHEY and CDR2 is SVGAGI. The CDR3 is 14 residues long. The DNA for the CDR3 is TGTGCCAGCAGTCGACAGGGCGGACTATCAGAAGCTTTCTTT. Translation gives CASSRQGGLSEAFF.

V and J are TRBV9 and TRBJ1-2, with TRBD1 matching 7 bases. The V segment lost 0 bases and the J segment 6 bases; nucleotides outside the gene matches: 5. This CDR3 region has 14 residues. Looked up from germline, CDR1 is SGDLS and CDR2 is YYNGEE. For the CDR3, the DNA is TGTGCCAGCAGCGTAGAATCAGGGGGTGATGGCTACACCTTC. As protein: CASSVESGGDGYTF. Full variable domain (rest looked up from reference TRBV9 and TRBJ1-2): DSGVTQTPKHLITATGQRVTLRCSPRSGDLSVYWYQQSLDQGLQFLIQYYNGEERAKGNILERFSAQQFPDLHSELNLSSLELGDSALYFCASSVESGGDGYTFGSGTRLTVV.

The chain uses TRBV6-5 and TRBJ1-2; 10 nucleotides match TRBD1. This CDR3 region has 13 residues. The V gene's germline CDR1 is MNHEY and CDR2 SVGAGI. Losses at the gene ends were 6 bases for V and 7 bases for J; bases not matched to a gene: 5. DNA of the CDR3: TGTGCCAGCAGCCGGACAGGGGGAAGTGGCTACACCTTC. Its protein is CASSRTGGSGYTF.

The chain has TRBV7-2 and TRBJ2-3; 9 bases are a match to TRBD1. The ends lost 5 bases at V and 3 bases at J; junction bases unmatched: 3. Germline V gene sequence: CDR1 SGHTA, CDR2 FQGNSA. The CDR3 sequence is 14 residues long. This chain's CDR3 is CASSRQGVTDTQYF. CDR3 coding DNA: TGTGCCAGCAGCAGACAGGGGGTGACAGATACGCAGTATTTT.

The chain recombines TRBV15 with TRBJ2-7; 9 bases are shared with TRBD1. The length of the CDR3 is 15 residues. Germline CDR1 is LNHNV and CDR2 is YYDKDF (reference sequence). V was clipped by 4 bases and J by 3 bases; unmatched bases: 7. CDR3 region: CATSTSGTGSYEQYF. The CDR3, as DNA: TGTGCCACCAGCACATCCGGGACAGGGAGCTACGAGCAGTACTTC. Together with reference TRBV15 and TRBJ2-7, the CDR3 gives the full variable domain: DAMVIQNPRYQVTQFGKPVTLSCSQTLNHNVMYWYQQKSSQAPKLLFHYYDKDFNNEADTPDNFQSRRPNTSFCFLDIRSPGLGDTAMYLCATSTSGTGSYEQYFGPGTRLTVT.

The rearrangement joins TRBV15 to TRBJ2-7; maybe TRBD1 (5 bases). The germline V gene encodes CDR1 LNHNV and CDR2 YYDKDF (reference sequence). Trimming stripped 5 bases from V and 4 bases from J, with 12 bases between. CDR3 size: 13 residues. CDR3 in amino acids: CATSGATGYEQYF. The CDR3 DNA follows: TGTGCCACCAGCGGAGCCACAGGATACGAGCAGTACTTC. Based on the CDR3 plus reference TRBV15 and TRBJ2-7, the full variable domain is DAMVIQNPRYQVTQFGKPVTLSCSQTLNHNVMYWYQQKSSQAPKLLFHYYDKDFNNEADTPDNFQSRRPNTSFCFLDIRSPGLGDTAMYLCATSGATGYEQYFGPGTRLTVT.

This chain connects TRBV9 to TRBJ1-1; TRBD1 matches at 9 bases. The germline gives CDR1 SGDLS, CDR2 YYNGEE. With 4 bases clipped from V and 4 bases from J, the junction kept 11 bases outside the gene matches. The CDR3 has 16 amino acids. The CDR3 loop reads CASSIGQGKYGTEAFF. The CDR3 DNA sequence: TGTGCCAGCAGCATCGGACAGGGGAAGTATGGCACTGAAGCTTTCTTT.

This clone occurred once. The chain uses TRBV5-6 and TRBJ2-3; 9 positions match TRBD1. With V trimmed by 5 bases and J by 3 bases, 4 bases remained unmatched. CDR3 length: 14 residues. Looked up from germline, CDR1 is SGHDT and CDR2 is YYEEEE. The CDR3 loop reads CASRRDRATDTQYF. CDR3 nucleotides: TGTGCCAGCAGGAGGGACAGGGCAACAGATACGCAGTATTTT.

This rearrangement joins TRBV5-6 to TRBJ1-4; TRBD1 matches at 10 bases. Losses at the gene ends were 6 bases for V and 7 bases for J; bases not matched to a gene: 9. The length of the CDR3 is 15 residues. CDR1 SGHDT and CDR2 YYEEEE come from the germline V gene. CDR3 DNA sequence: TGTGCCAGCACGCGGACCGGGACAGGGGCTGAAAAACTGTTTTTT. This encodes CASTRTGTGAEKLFF. Complete variable domain (other parts from reference TRBV5-6 and TRBJ1-4): DAGVTQSPTHLIKTRGQQVTLRCSPKSGHDTVSWYQQALGQGPQFIFQYYEEEERQRGNFPDRFSGHQFPNYSSELNVNALLLGDSALYLCASTRTGTGAEKLFFGSGTQLSVL.

The chain combines TRBV5-8 with TRBJ1-5, with 7 bases aligning to TRBD1. The junction had 4 bases not matched to a gene; V was cut back by 4 bases and J by 0 bases. Germline V lookup: CDR1 SGHTS, CDR2 YDEGEE. The CDR3 spans 15 residues. The CDR3 DNA follows: TGTGCCAGCAGCCCCGGGACAGTTAGCAATCAGCCCCAGCATTTT. It translates to CASSPGTVSNQPQHF.

The CDR3 nucleotides read TGTGCCACCCACAGGGGGGGGAGCACAGATACGCAGTATTTT. It encodes CATHRGGSTDTQYF. This chain links TRBV27 with TRBJ2-3; D perhaps matches TRBD1 (8 bases). The V gene's germline CDR1 is MNHEY and CDR2 SMNVEV (reference sequence). The CDR3 spans 14 residues. The V end lost 10 bases, the J end lost 0 bases, and 14 bases lay between the germline ends.

The chain joins TRBV11-1 to TRBJ1-6, with TRBD1 matching over 9 bases. Germline-derived CDR1 and CDR2 are SGHAT and FQDESV (reference sequence). J lost 7 bases, V lost 5 bases, and 0 bases had no gene match. This CDR3 contains 13 residues. For the CDR3, the DNA is TGTGCCAGCAGCGGACAGGGGAATTCACCCCTCCACTTT. Translation gives CASSGQGNSPLHF.

This chain connects TRBV6-5 to TRBJ2-7; 8 bases map to TRBD2. Germline trimming cut 7 bases from V and 6 bases from J; bases unmatched to any gene: 11. The CDR3 consists of 14 residues. Germline V gene data show CDR1 as MNHEY and CDR2 as SVGAGI. The CDR3: CASKVSLAGFEQYF. DNA for the CDR3: TGTGCCAGCAAAGTCAGTTTAGCGGGATTCGAGCAGTACTTC.

This chain joins TRBV7-8 and TRBJ2-7; 10 bases map to TRBD1. This CDR3 region has 15 residues. Germline CDR1 SGHVS, CDR2 FQNEAQ. V lost 4 bases, J lost 4 bases, and 7 bases stayed unmatched. The CDR3 region has the DNA TGTGCCAGCAGCTCAGAGAGGGGACAGGGGTACGAGCAGTACTTC. Translation gives CASSSERGQGYEQYF.

This clone was counted a single time. The rearrangement uses TRBV7-9 and TRBJ1-1; unclear D gene. Trimming removed 5 bases at V and 1 base at J, with 14 bases between. This CDR3 has 15 amino acids. Germline CDR1 SEHNR, CDR2 FQNEAQ (reference sequence). The CDR3 sequence: CASSPPAGRNTEAFF. The CDR3 DNA follows: TGTGCCAGCAGCCCCCCCGCCGGGAGGAACACTGAAGCTTTCTTT.

V usage is TRBV7-9 and J usage is TRBJ2-5, with D perhaps TRBD2 (5 bases). The length of the CDR3 is 15 residues. V was clipped by 5 bases and J by 2 bases, with 15 bases between them. The germline CDR1 and CDR2 sequences are SEHNR and FQNEAQ (reference sequence). CDR3 DNA sequence: TGTGCCAGCAGCCCCAGACCCAGCGGACAAGAGACCCAGTACTTC. It codes for CASSPRPSGQETQYF.

This rearrangement joins TRBV2 to TRBJ2-7, with 8 bases aligning to TRBD1. Per the germline V gene, CDR1 is SNHLY and CDR2 is FYNNEI. Trimming took 3 bases from V and 6 from J; bases not matched to a gene: 4. CDR3 length equals 13 residues. The CDR3 DNA follows: TGTGCCAGCAGTGACCCTGACAGGGGCGAGCAGTACTTC. It specifies CASSDPDRGEQYF.

This chain uses TRBV19 with TRBJ2-1, with TRBD2 matching 12 bases. CDR1 and CDR2 (germline): LNHDA, SQIVND (reference sequence). The length of the CDR3 is 17 residues. The trim removed 5 bases at V and 4 bases at J, leaving 9 bases unmatched. This CDR3 is CASSFRTSGIAYNEQFF. The CDR3 nucleotides are TGTGCCAGTAGTTTTAGGACTAGCGGGATAGCATACAATGAGCAGTTCTTC.

CDR3: CSVEGRAESSYNEQFF. Here the CDR3 DNA reads TGCAGCGTTGAAGGGCGTGCGGAGAGCTCCTACAATGAGCAGTTCTTC. The chain combines TRBV29-1 with TRBJ2-1, with D uncertain. The V gene lost 1 base and the J gene lost 0 bases, with 13 bases spanning the gap. The CDR3 totals 16 residues. Per the germline V gene, CDR1 is SQVTM and CDR2 is ANQGSEA.

The chain employs TRBV5-4 and TRBJ2-1; 8 bases are a match to TRBD2. The CDR3 totals 12 residues. The V segment lost 2 bases and the J segment 10 bases; nucleotides outside the gene matches: 2. Per the germline V gene, CDR1 is SGHNT and CDR2 is YYREEE (reference sequence). CDR3 nucleotides: TGTGCCAGCAGCTTCATAGCGGGGGAGCAGTTCTTC. Amino acids: CASSFIAGEQFF.

The chain joins TRBV19 to TRBJ2-7; weak D call: TRBD2 (5 bases). The CDR3 consists of 14 residues. Between the trimmed V and J ends, which lost 3 bases and 5 bases, there was a span of 14 bases. Germline CDR1 LNHDA, CDR2 SQIVND (reference sequence). This CDR3 reads CASSIGSGMNEQYF. The CDR3 nucleotides are TGTGCCAGTAGTATCGGGTCGGGAATGAACGAGCAGTACTTC.

The rearrangement links TRBV2 to TRBJ2-3; TRBD1 might be the D (6 bases). The CDR3 totals 16 residues. The ends were cut back, 8 bases at V and 6 bases at J, with 24 bases in the middle. The germline V gene has CDR1 SNHLY and CDR2 FYNNEI. The CDR3: CASSLKWDNPWDTQYF. CDR3 sequence (DNA): TGTGCCAGCTCACTCAAATGGGACAACCCTTGGGATACGCAGTATTTT.

The V call is TRBV7-6, the J call TRBJ2-5, with 7 bases fitting TRBD1. CDR3 length equals 16 residues. The trim removed 4 bases at V and 2 bases at J, leaving 10 bases unmatched. Germline V gives CDR1 SGHVS, CDR2 FNYEAQ. The CDR3 DNA reads TGTGCCAGCAGCTCCCGGACAGGCAGGGGGCAAGAGACCCAGTACTTC. Residues: CASSSRTGRGQETQYF.

This chain uses TRBV19 with TRBJ1-2; D may be TRBD1 (6 bases). CDR3 size: 13 residues. Germline loops: CDR1 LNHDA, CDR2 SQIVND (reference sequence). Trimming cost V 1 base and J 8 bases, with 11 bases left between them. The CDR3 loop is CASSIAGEGGYTF. As DNA, the CDR3 is TGTGCCAGTAGTATAGCAGGGGAAGGCGGCTACACCTTC. Complete variable domain (other parts from reference TRBV19 and TRBJ1-2): DGGITQSPKYLFRKEGQNVTLSCEQNLNHDAMYWYRQDPGQGLRLIYYSQIVNDFQKGDIAEGYSVSREKKESFPLTVTSAQKNPTAFYLCASSIAGEGGYTFGSGTRLTVV.